A single sample gave rise to the 10 T cell receptor beta chains below, sequenced in a study of T cell responses to AZD1222 COVID-19 vaccine. TCRdb's copy holds only in-frame clones and misses some; the assay was immunoSEQ multiplex PCR. Here the sample spans roughly 150,000 clones, 90% to 95% being singletons. The sample in question was peripheral blood, obtained 28 days after the second AZD1222 dose. These receptors were taken from an adult who received the AZD1222 COVID-19 vaccine.

This clone was seen many times. This rearrangement joins TRBV3-1 (or the pseudogene TRBV3-2) to TRBJ2-5, with 9 bases aligning to TRBD2. V dropped 2 bases and J dropped 3; count of bases not matched to a gene: 10. Germline CDR1 is LGHDT and CDR2 is YNNKEL (reference sequence). CDR3 length: 17 residues. As DNA, the CDR3 is TGTGCCAGCAGCCAACACCCGGACCAGCGGGGGGAAGAGACCCAGTACTTC. Translation: CASSQHPDQRGEETQYF.

The chain employs TRBV7-9 and TRBJ1-1; D remains ambiguous. This CDR3 contains 14 residues. Germline V gene lookup returns CDR1 SEHNR and CDR2 FQNEAQ (reference sequence). Trimming cost V 3 bases and J 2 bases, with 10 bases left between them. Here the CDR3 DNA reads TGTGCCAGCAGCTTTACCGGTAAAAACACTGAAGCTTTCTTT. Translated: CASSFTGKNTEAFF. Full variable domain (missing parts from reference TRBV7-9 and TRBJ1-1): DTGVSQNPRHKITKRGQNVTFRCDPISEHNRLYWYRQTLGQGPEFLTYFQNEAQLEKSRLLSDRFSAERPKGSFSTLEIQRTEQGDSAMYLCASSFTGKNTEAFFGQGTRLTVV.

J is TRBJ1-6 and V is TRBV6-5; a possible D gene is TRBD1 (5 bases). Germline loops: CDR1 MNHEY, CDR2 SVGAGI. The CDR3 is 15 amino acids. Trimming shortened V by 3 bases and J by 9 bases, and 15 bases separated the two germline ends. CDR3 DNA: TGTGCCAGCAGTTATAGGGACGGGACCGGTTCACCCCTCCACTTT. Its protein is CASSYRDGTGSPLHF.

The genes are TRBV12-3 or TRBV12-4 and TRBJ1-5; no firm D call. Trimming shortened V by 8 bases and J by 5 bases, and 13 bases separated the two germline ends. The CDR3 has 13 residues. The CDR3 DNA reads as TGTGCCAGCCGAATTACGTGGGATCAGCCCCAGCATTTT. As protein: CASRITWDQPQHF.

The V call is TRBV10-3, the J call TRBJ1-1; D gene unclear. CDR3 length: 14 residues. Germline V lookup: CDR1 ENHRY, CDR2 SYGVKD. Trimming removed 6 bases at V and 5 bases at J, with 16 bases between. The CDR3 DNA reads as TGTGCCATCAGGTCGGACGGATCAAGGACTGAAGCTTTCTTT. As protein: CAIRSDGSRTEAFF.

This clone was recorded only once. The J gene is TRBJ2-1, the V gene TRBV12-3 or TRBV12-4, with D possibly being TRBD1 (6 bases). This CDR3 spans 13 amino acids. Trimming stripped 5 bases from V and 4 bases from J, with 9 bases between. In nucleotides, the CDR3 is TGTGCCAGCAGTGGGGGCCGTTACAATGAGCAGTTCTTC. It codes for CASSGGRYNEQFF.

The J gene is TRBJ2-7, the V gene TRBV7-7; 9 positions agree with TRBD1. V was clipped by 1 base and J by 6 bases; unmatched bases: 7. This CDR3 region has 15 residues. Germline V gene lookup returns CDR1 SSHAT and CDR2 FNYEAQ (reference sequence). CDR3: CASSLGTGELGEQYF. CDR3 sequence (DNA): TGTGCCAGCAGCTTAGGGACAGGGGAACTGGGCGAGCAGTACTTC.

This clone was seen once. This chain connects TRBV5-5 to TRBJ2-1; no clear D. V lost 2 bases and J lost 6, with 12 bases in between. The V gene's germline CDR1 is SGHKS and CDR2 YYEKEE (reference sequence). The CDR3 contains 14 residues. CDR3 sequence (DNA): TGTGCCAGCAGCTTAGTAGGGCTCCGCAATGAGCAGTTCTTC. Its translation is CASSLVGLRNEQFF.

The chain couples TRBV7-6 to TRBJ2-3; 9 bases map to TRBD2. The CDR3 is 15 residues long. CDR1 and CDR2 (germline): SGHVS, FNYEAQ. The junction had 4 bases not matched to a gene; V was cut back by 5 bases and J by 1 base. For the CDR3, the DNA is TGTGCCAGCAGCCATAGGACTAGCGGCACAGATACGCAGTATTTT. Protein sequence: CASSHRTSGTDTQYF.

Here the CDR3 reads CASSRSTATEVKNIQYF. As DNA, the CDR3 is TGCGCCAGCAGCCGCAGCACCGCGACAGAGGTCAAAAACATTCAGTACTTC. J is TRBJ2-4 and V is TRBV4-1, with D perhaps TRBD1 (5 bases). This CDR3 is 17 amino acids long. Germline CDR1 is MGHRA and CDR2 is YSYEKL. Trimming removed 4 bases from V and 3 bases from J, with 19 bases in between.